This T cell receptor beta chain appears in the sequencing data of a study of cytomegalovirus exposure and HLA in healthy donors. Unmatched junction bases numbered 4, after V lost 4 bases and J lost 7 bases. This CDR3 is 15 amino acids long. In germline, CDR1 is MNHEY, CDR2 SMNVEV (reference sequence). PCR amplification relied on 60 Vbeta primers (plus 13 Jbeta primers). Profiled with immunoSEQ multiplex PCR; TCRdb holds only in-frame clones, not every one. The data show about 84,000 clones, with about 90% seen just once and about 2.5% held by the top ten. The sample was PBMCs. The source of this sequence is a man between 18 and 29 years old in good health and CMV-seronegative. The chain carries TRBV27 and TRBJ1-6, with 10 bases identical to TRBD1. CDR3 protein: CASSSDRGHNSPLHF. The CDR3 DNA reads TGTGCCAGCAGTTCCGACAGGGGGCACAATTCACCCCTCCACTTT.